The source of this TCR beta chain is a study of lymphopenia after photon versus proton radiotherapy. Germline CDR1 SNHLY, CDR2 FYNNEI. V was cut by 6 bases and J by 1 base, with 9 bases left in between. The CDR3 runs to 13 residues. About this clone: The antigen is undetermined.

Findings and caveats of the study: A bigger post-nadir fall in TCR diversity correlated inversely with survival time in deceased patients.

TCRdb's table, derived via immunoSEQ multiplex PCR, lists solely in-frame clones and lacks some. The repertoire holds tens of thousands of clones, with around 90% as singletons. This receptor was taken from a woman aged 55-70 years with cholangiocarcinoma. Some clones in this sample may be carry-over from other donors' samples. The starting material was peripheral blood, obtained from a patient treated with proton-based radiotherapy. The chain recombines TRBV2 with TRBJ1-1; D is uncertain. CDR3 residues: CASRSQQNTEAFF. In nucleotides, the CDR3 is TGTGCCAGCAGGTCCCAGCAGAACACTGAAGCTTTCTTT.